This T cell receptor (beta chain) was obtained from a study of blood T cell repertoires in COVID-19. Study background: The analysed material was cDNA or gDNA that came from T cells, B-cell-depleted T cells, or PBMCs.

Original processing methods: Nucleated cell number was recorded as an estimate derived from reference gene primer amplification. Sequencing used immunoSEQ multiplex PCR; TCRdb keeps in-frame clones, though not all of them. V, J and clone size were drawn from that table, and D and trimming were deduced from the DNA. Of some 240,000 clones listed, 80% to 85% are singletons. The receptor's source is a woman aged 55-70 years with active or convalescent COVID-19. Sequences were obtained from peripheral blood.

The CDR3 nucleotides are TGTGCCAGCAGCCCCACAGGGGGCTCGTATGGCTACACCTTC. It encodes CASSPTGGSYGYTF. The rearrangement joins TRBV3-1 (or the pseudogene TRBV3-2) to TRBJ1-2, with 9 bases matching TRBD1. The J segment lost 5 bases and the V segment lost 4 bases, leaving 5 bases of the junction unmatched. The CDR3 length is 14 residues. Per germline, CDR1 LGHDT and CDR2 YNNKEL (reference sequence).